The present entry profiles one T cell receptor beta chain with its context. It lacks a known antigen. Base qualities were left out, and no much larger clone turns up one base away. The donors were roughly 38 Caucasian individuals from Russia, aged about 6 to 100 years, who were systemically healthy. About 10 milliliters of peripheral blood were drawn from each donor into EDTA-treated Vacutainer tubes. Ficoll-Paque density-gradient centrifugation was used to isolate PBMCs, with at least 6 million obtained per sample. Trizol reagent was used to extract total RNA from the PBMCs, yielding at least 5 micrograms per sample. Naive CD45RAhigh/CD27high T cell percentages were measured by flow cytometry on a PBMC aliquot from every donor. This sample stems from a study of blood T cells in healthy people across ages (dated by TCRdb to about 2015). Regarding the study in general: Template switching captured roughly one uniquely barcoded TCR beta cDNA molecule per two T cells in model experiments. Using deep sequencing normalized with unique cDNA molecular identifiers, the study measured how TCR beta repertoire diversity changes with age. Four age groups were formed from the donors: young (average roughly 15 years), middle-aged (approximately 41), aged (roughly 56) and long-lived (approximately 80). For two donors (one aged 18 to 29 and one aged 80 or older), the study analyzed two additional independent replicas of 1 million unique cDNA reads from the same blood draw. Study-wide conclusions, independent of this receptor: The percentage of naive T cells measured by flow cytometry correlated strongly with observed TCR beta diversity. Donor CMV infection status was unknown, potentially confounding age-related changes in expanded clonotypes. Observed TCR beta diversity per million T cells fell roughly linearly with age, and a significant reduction was already apparent by age roughly 40. Estimates of total diversity based on one million sequenced T cells were considered lower bounds and underestimates. Compared with the aged group, the long-lived group had more naive CD4+ T cells, fewer expanded clones and increased TCR diversity, suggesting age selection. Since profiling was done on bulk unsorted PBMCs, naive and antigen-experienced compartments could not be conclusively compared.

V drops 5 bases and J drops 4 bases, leaving 12 bases in between. According to the germline V gene, CDR1 reads MNHEY and CDR2 reads SVGAGI. Its CDR3 holds 13 amino acids, cysteine through phenylalanine. Just CDR3 DNA is preserved here, 39 bases in frame from base 1. Library method: 5' RACE. Data came from an Illumina HiSeq 2500. A second roughly 6 to 11 cycle PCR used a sample-barcoded 5' primer and a J-beta primer mix. A template-switch 5' adaptor carrying 12 random nucleotides introduced a unique molecular identifier onto each TCR beta cDNA molecule. Each sample yielded at least 2.5 million CDR3-containing paired-end reads. All of the RNA was converted into first-strand cDNA using the Mint cDNA synthesis kit, with a TRBC-specific oligonucleotide serving as the primer. Following uracil-DNA glycosylase treatment, all cDNA underwent a first 18-cycle PCR with the universal primers M1SS and BC2_uni_R. The authors' pipeline ran thus. Normalization of each sample was performed by random selection of 1 million high-quality reads, each carrying a distinct molecular identifier. Reads with shared molecular identifiers were discarded instead of being binned into consensus sequences. MiTCR, set to a Q25 quality threshold and the strictest error-elimination algorithm, was used for CDR3 identification, clonotype clustering and error correction. A nonparametric unseen species model with Euler transformation was used to estimate a lower bound on total TCR beta diversity. TCRdb applied fastp at Q25 and MiXCR to the public reads, then kept only in-frame beta chains. Every distinct CDR3 protein forms one entry, paired with its most common genes and DNA. Here the V and J calls rest on TCRdb's processing, not on the authors' analysis. The table for this sample lists roughly 800,000 distinct CDR3 sequences; approximately 25% of them were counted only once. The top ten hold under 10% of the sample.

The data also belong to a second study, concerning T cells of mothers and their children. Taken from the second paper: Nine systemically healthy Caucasian individuals served as donors, namely three mothers together with their six children. cDNA synthesis consumed the entire amount of extracted RNA, loaded at about 1.6 ug RNA in each 15 ul reaction. In the second PCR, sample barcodes and 2-4 random nucleotides were introduced via the M1S primer. Over 8 million TCR beta CDR3 reads came from each mother, compared with approximately 3 million reads from each child. TCR recombination output is similarly shaped by thymic selection in related and unrelated pairs, with a minor effect exerted by inherited differences. Normalized repertoire overlap was always slightly but never significantly higher in related than unrelated mother-child pairs. No persistent microchimeric T cell clones were found, with a detection sensitivity of 85 to 100 clones per million clonotypes. To look for features that set related mother-child pairs apart from unrelated individuals, the researchers ran deep NGS to compare the TCR beta repertoires of mothers and children. On average, the children were roughly 10 +/- 4 years old, while the mothers were 40 +/- 4 years old. After adapters were ligated using NEBNext reagents, the libraries underwent 100+100 nt paired-end sequencing on an Illumina HiSeq 2000. To prevent cross-contamination, the mother and child libraries were prepared one month apart and sequenced in separate runs. Between roughly 500,000 and 2,000,000 distinct TCR beta clonotypes were identified per donor. Naive TCR beta clonotypes were estimated from low-frequency clonotypes matched to each donor's FACS-determined naive share, without sorting.

The receptor comes from a boy under 18 in good health. This receptor chain uses TRBV6-5 and TRBJ2-7; the D segment might be TRBD1 or TRBD2, since each matches 5 bases. Sequenced: blood. The DNA is as follows: TGTGCCAGCAGTGGGCAGGGAGAGTACGAGCAGTACTTC. Its product reads: CASSGQGEYEQYF.